The rows below give T cell receptor beta chains drawn from one sample of a study of T cell responses to AZD1222 COVID-19 vaccine. Only in-frame clones appear in the TCRdb table, and some are missing; sequencing was by immunoSEQ multiplex PCR. This table has 95,000 to 150,000 clones, over 75% appearing once. The starting material was peripheral blood, obtained on day 0 of AZD1222 vaccination. These receptors were obtained from an adult in good health. Both conserved end residues are part of each CDR3. The order of the fields is CDR3 length, D gene, V gene, clone size, J gene, CDR3 DNA, CDR3 protein. D genes are given only for firm matches. Expanded clones are given a class, and other clones once, few, many or no size at all.

14	NA	TRBV7-9	NA	TRBJ1-1	TGTGCCAGCAGCTTAGGGACAGCGAACACTGAAGCTTTCTTT	CASSLGTANTEAFF
15	NA	TRBV15	NA	TRBJ2-7	TGTGCCACCAGCAGAGATCAGGTGGGAAGCACGGTGCAGTACTTC	CATSRDQVGSTVQYF
14	NA	TRBV19	NA	TRBJ1-1	TGTGCCAGTAGCTCCGGGACATCGAACACTGAAGCTTTCTTT	CASSSGTSNTEAFF
13	NA	TRBV19	NA	TRBJ1-2	TGTGCCAGTAGTCCAGACGGTGCGGGGGGCTACACCTTC	CASSPDGAGGYTF
15	TRBD1	TRBV5-1	once	TRBJ1-5	TGCGCCAGCAGCGAGTCCGGGACAGGGAATCAGCCCCAGCATTTT	CASSESGTGNQPQHF
14	NA	TRBV18	NA	TRBJ2-7	TGTGCCAGCTCACCGGTTAGCGAGACCTACGAGCAGTACTTC	CASSPVSETYEQYF
14	TRBD1	TRBV11-3	NA	TRBJ2-1	TGTGCCAGCAGCCGGACAGGGACCCTCAATGAGCAGTTCTTC	CASSRTGTLNEQFF
14	NA	TRBV6-1	NA	TRBJ1-3	TGTGCCAGCAGTGAGTACGACTCTGGAAACACCATATATTTT	CASSEYDSGNTIYF
16	NA	TRBV15	NA	TRBJ1-4	TGTGCCACCAGCAGAGATAAGGTAGCCGCTAATGAAAAACTGTTTTTT	CATSRDKVAANEKLFF
13	NA	TRBV7-2	NA	TRBJ1-1	TGTGCCAGCAGCCCTTTCATTAACACTGAAGCTTTCTTT	CASSPFINTEAFF
13	NA	TRBV29-1	once	TRBJ1-2	TGCAGCGCACTCAGGGGACGACGGGAAGGCTACACCTTC	CSALRGRREGYTF
18	NA	TRBV6-1	NA	TRBJ1-2	TGTGCCAGCAGTGATAAGGGAGTGGGGGTTTCCGATTTCTATGGCTACACCTTC	CASSDKGVGVSDFYGYTF
13	NA	TRBV12-3/TRBV12-4	NA	TRBJ1-3	TGTGCCAGCAGTTTCATCTCTGGAAACACCATATATTTT	CASSFISGNTIYF
13	NA	TRBV3-1/TRBV3-2	NA	TRBJ1-1	TGTGCCAGCAGCCAAGCTACGAACACTGAAGCTTTCTTT	CASSQATNTEAFF
17	TRBD1	TRBV19	few	TRBJ1-1	TGTGCCAGTAGTATGGGGGCCAGGGGGCGAGCAATTACTGAAGCTTTCTTT	CASSMGARGRAITEAFF
15	NA	TRBV7-8	NA	TRBJ1-5	TGTGCCAGCAGCTTTCAATTAGGTAGCAATCAGCCCCAGCATTTT	CASSFQLGSNQPQHF
15	NA	TRBV7-9	once	TRBJ2-5	TGTGCCAGCAGCTTAGGTCGTCCCACTCAAGAGACCCAGTACTTC	CASSLGRPTQETQYF
13	NA	TRBV6-4	NA	TRBJ1-1	TGTGCCAGCAGCGTCCACGGAGGGACTGAAGCTTTCTTT	CASSVHGGTEAFF
15	NA	TRBV11-2	NA	TRBJ1-2	TGTGCCAGCAGCGTCGGGACCCTAGAGGGCTATGGCTACACCTTC	CASSVGTLEGYGYTF
16	NA	TRBV6-5	NA	TRBJ1-5	TGTGCCAGCAGTTACTCTGGACAGAATAGCAATCAGCCCCAGCATTTT	CASSYSGQNSNQPQHF
13	NA	TRBV6-4	once	TRBJ2-1	TGTGCCAGCAGTCTGACGATGGGGGATAAGCAGTTCTTC	CASSLTMGDKQFF
15	TRBD1	TRBV19	NA	TRBJ1-5	TGTGCCAGTAGTATCGCGGGACAGGCGGGCCAGCCCCAGCATTTT	CASSIAGQAGQPQHF
13	NA	TRBV10-3	NA	TRBJ1-6	TGTGCCATCAACCGGGACTTAAATTCACCCCTCCACTTT	CAINRDLNSPLHF
14	NA	TRBV15	NA	TRBJ2-7	TGTGCCACCAGCAGAGATAGGGGATCCTACGAGCAGTACTTC	CATSRDRGSYEQYF
16	TRBD1	TRBV5-1	NA	TRBJ1-1	TGCGCCAGCAGCTCACAGGACAGGGGGGGAAACACTGAAGCTTTCTTT	CASSSQDRGGNTEAFF
14	NA	TRBV27	NA	TRBJ1-1	TGTGCCAGCAGTTTAAAGCGAGGGAACACTGAAGCTTTCTTT	CASSLKRGNTEAFF
13	NA	TRBV6-6	NA	TRBJ2-2	TGTGCCAGCATGCACTCGAGCACCGGGGAGCTGTTTTTT	CASMHSSTGELFF
14	TRBD1	TRBV13	NA	TRBJ1-2	TGTGCCAGCAGGGTCAAAGGGGGCTGGTATGGCTACACCTTC	CASRVKGGWYGYTF
16	TRBD2	TRBV18	NA	TRBJ2-3	TGTGCCAGCTCACCGCGGACTAGCGGGGCCACAGATACGCAGTATTTT	CASSPRTSGATDTQYF
15	NA	TRBV4-3	NA	TRBJ1-1	TGCGCCAGCAGCCAACACCGGGACACAAACACTGAAGCTTTCTTT	CASSQHRDTNTEAFF
12	NA	TRBV18	NA	TRBJ1-1	TGTGCCAGCTCAGGACGTAAACAGGCAGCTTTCTTT	CASSGRKQAAFF
13	NA	TRBV12-3/TRBV12-4	NA	TRBJ2-1	TGTGCCAGCAGTGACGACTCCTACAATGAGCAGTTCTTC	CASSDDSYNEQFF
12	NA	TRBV27	NA	TRBJ1-5	TGTGCCAGCAGTTACCTCAATCAGCCCCAGCATTTT	CASSYLNQPQHF
14	TRBD2	TRBV3-1/TRBV3-2	NA	TRBJ2-7	TGTGCCAGCAGCCGGCTAGCGGGGGGGAGCGAGCAGTACTTC	CASSRLAGGSEQYF
15	NA	TRBV7-2	NA	TRBJ1-6	TGTGCCAGCAGCCTCGACCAGACCTCTAATTCACCCCTCCACTTT	CASSLDQTSNSPLHF
16	NA	TRBV19	NA	TRBJ1-5	TGTGCCAGTAGTAATCGGGGGGGATATAGCAATCAGCCCCAGCATTTT	CASSNRGGYSNQPQHF
17	NA	TRBV3-1/TRBV3-2	NA	TRBJ1-1	TGTGCCAGCAGCCAAGATCCAGGAAGGTTGGCGAACACTGAAGCTTTCTTT	CASSQDPGRLANTEAFF
16	TRBD2	TRBV7-2	once	TRBJ2-7	TGTGCCAGCAGCTTAGAGTGGACTAGCGGCTCCTACGAGCAGTACTTC	CASSLEWTSGSYEQYF
12	NA	TRBV10-2	NA	TRBJ1-5	TGCGCCAGCGGGTTGGGTGTCCAGCCCCAGCATTTT	CASGLGVQPQHF
18	TRBD1	TRBV19	NA	TRBJ1-5	TGTGCCAGTAGAAGCCCCGACACAGGGGGCTTTGGCAATCAGCCCCAGCATTTT	CASRSPDTGGFGNQPQHF
15	NA	TRBV14	NA	TRBJ1-2	TGTGCCAGCAGCCAAGAAGTCAGAGGGCGGAGGTCCTACACCTTC	CASSQEVRGRRSYTF
14	NA	TRBV7-8	NA	TRBJ1-2	TGTGCCAGCAGCCCGAACGGCGGGGGTTATGGCTACACCTTC	CASSPNGGGYGYTF
13	NA	TRBV19	NA	TRBJ1-1	TGTGCCAGTAGTATTAAAGGGCCCACTGAAGCTTTCTTT	CASSIKGPTEAFF
13	NA	TRBV18	NA	TRBJ2-1	TGTGCCAGCTCACAAAGAAGATACAATGAGCAGTTCTTC	CASSQRRYNEQFF
15	NA	TRBV5-5	NA	TRBJ2-3	TGTGCCAGCAGCTTGGCCTGGGGGCGGACAGATACGCAGTATTTT	CASSLAWGRTDTQYF
19	NA	TRBV15	NA	TRBJ2-1	TGTGCCACCAGCAGAGATTATGGGTCTGGGCCGGGCTCCTACAATGAGCAGTTCTTC	CATSRDYGSGPGSYNEQFF
15	TRBD1	TRBV6-5	NA	TRBJ1-1	TGTGCCAGCAATCATGGGACAGGGGCCAACACTGAAGCTTTCTTT	CASNHGTGANTEAFF
10	NA	TRBV9	NA	TRBJ2-7	TGTGCCAGAAACTCCTACGAGCAGTACTTC	CARNSYEQYF
15	TRBD2	TRBV11-3	NA	TRBJ2-7	TGTGCCAGCAGCACTAGCGGGGGACCTTCCTACGAGCAGTACTTC	CASSTSGGPSYEQYF
13	TRBD1	TRBV3-1/TRBV3-2	NA	TRBJ1-2	TGTGCCAGCAGCCAAGGACAGGGGTATGGCTACACCTTC	CASSQGQGYGYTF
13	NA	TRBV5-6	NA	TRBJ2-1	TGTGCCAGCAGCTTGGTTGTGGATCAAAGGGGGTTCTTC	CASSLVVDQRGFF
12	NA	TRBV5-1	NA	TRBJ2-3	TGCGCCAGCAGCCAACCGGAAGATACGCAGTATTTT	CASSQPEDTQYF
14	NA	TRBV6-1	NA	TRBJ1-2	TGTGCCAGCAGTGAAGCAGGGAGGGGCTATGGCTACACCTTC	CASSEAGRGYGYTF